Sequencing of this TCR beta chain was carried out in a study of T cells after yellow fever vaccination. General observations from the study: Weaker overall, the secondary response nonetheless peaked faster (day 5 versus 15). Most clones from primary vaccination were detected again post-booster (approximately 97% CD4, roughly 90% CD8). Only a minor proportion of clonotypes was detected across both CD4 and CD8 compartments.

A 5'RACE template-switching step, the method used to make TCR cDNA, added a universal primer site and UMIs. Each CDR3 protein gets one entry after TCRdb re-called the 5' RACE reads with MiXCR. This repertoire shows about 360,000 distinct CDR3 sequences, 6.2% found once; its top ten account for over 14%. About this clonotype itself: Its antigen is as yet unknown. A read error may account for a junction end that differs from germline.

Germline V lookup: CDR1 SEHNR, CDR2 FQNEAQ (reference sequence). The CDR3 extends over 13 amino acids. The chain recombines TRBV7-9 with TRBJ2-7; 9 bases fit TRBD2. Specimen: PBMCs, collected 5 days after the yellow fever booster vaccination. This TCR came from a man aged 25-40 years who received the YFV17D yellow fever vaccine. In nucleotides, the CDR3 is TGTGCCAGCAGGTTAGCGGGAGAGGGCGAGCAGTACTTC. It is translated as CASRLAGEGEQYF.